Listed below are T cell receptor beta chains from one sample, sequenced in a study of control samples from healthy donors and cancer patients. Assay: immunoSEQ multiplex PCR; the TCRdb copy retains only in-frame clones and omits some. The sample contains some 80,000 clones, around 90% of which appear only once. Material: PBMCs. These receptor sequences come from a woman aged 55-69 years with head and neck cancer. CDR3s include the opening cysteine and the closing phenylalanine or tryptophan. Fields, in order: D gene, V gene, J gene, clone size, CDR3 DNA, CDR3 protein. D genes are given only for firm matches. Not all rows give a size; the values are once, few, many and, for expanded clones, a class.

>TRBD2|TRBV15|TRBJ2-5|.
TGTGCCACCAGCAGAGTCAGCGGGAGACAAGAGACCCAGTACTTC
CATSRVSGRQETQYF
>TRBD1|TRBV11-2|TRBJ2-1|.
TGTGCCAGCAGCCGAGAGCCGGGACAGCCCTACAATGAGCAGTTCTTC
CASSREPGQPYNEQFF
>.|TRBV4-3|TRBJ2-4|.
TGCGCCAGCAGCCAAGATAACAGAGGATTAAACATTCAGTACTTC
CASSQDNRGLNIQYF
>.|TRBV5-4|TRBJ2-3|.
TGTGCCAGCAGCGTGGGAACCACAGATACGCAGTATTTT
CASSVGTTDTQYF
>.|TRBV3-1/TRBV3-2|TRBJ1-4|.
TGTGCCAGCAGCTTCCAAGGTTCTACTAATGAAAAACTGTTTTTT
CASSFQGSTNEKLFF
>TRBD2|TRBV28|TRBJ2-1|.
TGTGCCAGCAGTTCCGGGACTACATACAATGAGCAGTTCTTC
CASSSGTTYNEQFF
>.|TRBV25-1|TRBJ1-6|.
TGTGCCAGCAGTAGGGCAGGTCGGGGATCACCCCTCCACTTT
CASSRAGRGSPLHF
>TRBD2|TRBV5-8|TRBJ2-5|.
TGTGCCAGCAGCTTGGTAACTAGCGGGAGAGGGCAAGAGACCCAGTACTTC
CASSLVTSGRGQETQYF
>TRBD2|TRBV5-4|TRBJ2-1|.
TGTGCCAGCAGCTTGGGTTGGCGGGAGGGTCCTCACAATGAGCAGTTCTTC
CASSLGWREGPHNEQFF
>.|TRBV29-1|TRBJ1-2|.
TGCAGCGATAGCCGCGGGGAAGACAGCTATGGCTACACCTTC
CSDSRGEDSYGYTF
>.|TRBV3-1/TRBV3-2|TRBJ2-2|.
TGTGCCAGCAGCCAAGAACTACTGACTGGGGCGAACACCGGGGAGCTGTTTTTT
CASSQELLTGANTGELFF
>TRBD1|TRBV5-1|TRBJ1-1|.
TGCGCCAGCAGCCTCGTCCCGGGACAGGGGGCGAACACTGAAGCTTTCTTT
CASSLVPGQGANTEAFF
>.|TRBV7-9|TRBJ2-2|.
TGTGCCAGCAGCTTAGTTGTCGGGGAGCTGTTTTTT
CASSLVVGELFF
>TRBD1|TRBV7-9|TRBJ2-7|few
TGTGCCAGCAGCAAATCGAGGGACAGGGGGAAGTACGAGCAGTACTTC
CASSKSRDRGKYEQYF
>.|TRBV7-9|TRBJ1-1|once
TGTGCCAGCAGCTTACCCCCGAACACTGAAGCTTTCTTT
CASSLPPNTEAFF
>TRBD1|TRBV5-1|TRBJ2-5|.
TGCGCCAGCAGCCTCTCCGGGACAGACCAAGAGACCCAGTACTTC
CASSLSGTDQETQYF
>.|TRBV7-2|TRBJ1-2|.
TGTGCCAGCAGCTTTAGGGACAACTATGGCTACACCTTC
CASSFRDNYGYTF
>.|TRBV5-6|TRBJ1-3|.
TGTGCCAGCTTTTATCGATCATACTCTGGAAACACCATATATTTT
CASFYRSYSGNTIYF
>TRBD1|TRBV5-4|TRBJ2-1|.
TGTGCCAGCAGCCCGAGGACAGGGCCCAATGAGCAGTTCTTC
CASSPRTGPNEQFF
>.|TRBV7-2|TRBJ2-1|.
TGTGCCAGCAGCTTAGCTGGCCTACAAAACAATGAGCAGTTCTTC
CASSLAGLQNNEQFF
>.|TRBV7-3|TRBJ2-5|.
TGTGCCAGCAGCGTAGGCAGCCAAGAGACCCAGTACTTC
CASSVGSQETQYF
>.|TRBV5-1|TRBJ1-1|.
TGCGCCAGCAGCAAGGGATACACTGAAGCTTTCTTT
CASSKGYTEAFF
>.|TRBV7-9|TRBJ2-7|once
TGTGCCAGCAGCTTAAGGGAAGACGGAAGGCAGTACTTC
CASSLREDGRQYF
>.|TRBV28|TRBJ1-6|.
TGTGCCAGCTCGGACGGCAACTCCTATAATTCACCCCTCCACTTT
CASSDGNSYNSPLHF
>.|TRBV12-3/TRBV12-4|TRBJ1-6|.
TGTGCCAGCAAACAGGGCCAAGGGTCACCCCTCCACTTT
CASKQGQGSPLHF
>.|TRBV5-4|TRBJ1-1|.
TGTGCCAGCGGGCAGCCGCTAAGCATGAACACTGAAGCTTTCTTT
CASGQPLSMNTEAFF
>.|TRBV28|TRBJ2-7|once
TGTGCCAGCAAAACGGACAGTGCAACTTACGAGCAGTACTTC
CASKTDSATYEQYF
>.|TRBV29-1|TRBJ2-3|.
TGCAGCGCTAGGTTGTCGCTTAGCACAGATACGCAGTATTTT
CSARLSLSTDTQYF